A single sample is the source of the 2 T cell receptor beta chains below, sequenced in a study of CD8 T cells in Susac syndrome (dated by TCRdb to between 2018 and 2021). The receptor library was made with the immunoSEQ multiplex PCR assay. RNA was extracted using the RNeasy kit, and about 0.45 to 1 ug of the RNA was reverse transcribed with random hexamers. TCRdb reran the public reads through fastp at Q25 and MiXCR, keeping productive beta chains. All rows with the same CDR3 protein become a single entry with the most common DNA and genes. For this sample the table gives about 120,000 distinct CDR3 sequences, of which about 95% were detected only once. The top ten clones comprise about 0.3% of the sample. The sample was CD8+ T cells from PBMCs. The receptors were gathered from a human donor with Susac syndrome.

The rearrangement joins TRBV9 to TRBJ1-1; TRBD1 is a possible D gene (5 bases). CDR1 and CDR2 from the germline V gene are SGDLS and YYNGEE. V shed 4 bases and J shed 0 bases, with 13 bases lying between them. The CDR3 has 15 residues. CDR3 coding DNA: TGTGCCAGCAGCCCCGAGGGACGGTTGAACACTGAAGCTTTCTTT. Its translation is CASSPEGRLNTEAFF.

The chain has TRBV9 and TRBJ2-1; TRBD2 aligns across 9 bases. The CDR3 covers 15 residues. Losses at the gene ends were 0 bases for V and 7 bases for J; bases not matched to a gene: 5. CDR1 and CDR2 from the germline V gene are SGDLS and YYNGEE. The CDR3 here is CASSVGGGARNEQFF. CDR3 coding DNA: TGTGCCAGCAGCGTAGGCGGGGGGGCTCGGAATGAGCAGTTCTTC.